This is a list of T cell receptor beta chains from one sample in a study of OX40 agonist ivuxolimab in advanced cancers. Assay: immunoSEQ multiplex PCR; the TCRdb copy retains only in-frame clones and omits some. The sample shows tens of thousands of clones, approximately 89% of them seen only once. The material was CD4+ or CD8+ T cells sorted from blood, obtained in a trial of the OX40 agonist ivuxolimab. The receptor set was obtained from an adult with an advanced solid tumor such as melanoma, head and neck, liver or kidney cancer. Each CDR3 is given with its conserved first and last residue. A D gene is named only where the DNA matches it firmly. The size field is filled for only some rows; it gives once, few, many or a size class.

once	TRBV4-3	TRBJ2-7	NA	CASSPIAGGTYEQYF	TGCGCCAGCAGCCCCATTGCAGGAGGTACCTACGAGCAGTACTTC
NA	TRBV11-3	TRBJ1-4	NA	CASSLERQNEKLFF	TGTGCCAGCAGCTTAGAACGGCAGAATGAAAAACTGTTTTTT
NA	TRBV6-4	TRBJ2-2	NA	CASSARAGELFF	TGTGCCAGCAGTGCAAGGGCCGGGGAGCTGTTTTTT
NA	TRBV28	TRBJ1-2	NA	CASRLGGFYGYTF	TGTGCCAGCAGACTAGGGGGGTTCTATGGCTACACCTTC
NA	TRBV9	TRBJ2-5	TRBD2	CASSVLAGGAQETQYF	TGTGCCAGCAGCGTCCTAGCGGGAGGGGCCCAAGAGACCCAGTACTTC
NA	TRBV5-1	TRBJ1-1	NA	CASRIIGSETEAFF	TGCGCCAGCAGAATAATCGGGTCGGAAACTGAAGCTTTCTTT
NA	TRBV11-3	TRBJ1-3	NA	CASSPGPSSGNTIYF	TGTGCCAGCAGCCCTGGGCCTTCCTCTGGAAACACCATATATTTT
once	TRBV9	TRBJ2-1	NA	CASSPRVEGANEQFF	TGTGCCAGCAGCCCCAGGGTTGAAGGGGCCAATGAGCAGTTCTTC
NA	TRBV6-5	TRBJ1-6	NA	CASRPQSSYNSPLHF	TGTGCCAGCAGACCCCAAAGCTCCTATAATTCACCCCTCCACTTT
once	TRBV7-2	TRBJ2-1	NA	CASSSLVPNEQFF	TGTGCCAGCAGCTCCTTAGTTCCGAATGAGCAGTTCTTC
NA	TRBV5-1	TRBJ2-3	NA	CASSQGALGFTDTQYF	TGCGCCAGCAGCCAAGGGGCGCTAGGGTTCACAGATACGCAGTATTTT
NA	TRBV2	TRBJ2-4	NA	CASSETAKNIQYF	TGTGCCAGCAGTGAGACAGCCAAAAACATTCAGTACTTC
NA	TRBV30	TRBJ1-2	NA	CAWSATVGGYTF	TGTGCCTGGAGTGCGACGGTTGGTGGCTACACCTTC
NA	TRBV5-1	TRBJ2-5	TRBD2	CATSGTSRETQYF	TGCGCCACCTCCGGGACTAGTAGGGAGACCCAGTACTTC
NA	TRBV6-1	TRBJ1-6	TRBD1	CASGTGKNSPLHF	TGTGCCAGTGGGACAGGGAAAAATTCACCCCTCCACTTT
NA	TRBV19	TRBJ2-5	NA	CASSIRQGSQYF	TGTGCCAGTAGTATCCGGCAGGGGTCCCAGTACTTC
few	TRBV19	TRBJ1-5	NA	CASNNPGGGQPQHF	TGTGCCAGTAACAACCCGGGGGGCGGACAGCCCCAGCATTTT
NA	TRBV7-9	TRBJ2-1	NA	CASSLGLNNEQFF	TGTGCCAGCAGCTTAGGCCTGAACAATGAGCAGTTCTTC
NA	TRBV19	TRBJ2-7	TRBD2	CASRKPGLAGDEQYF	TGTGCCAGTAGAAAACCGGGACTAGCGGGAGATGAGCAGTACTTC
NA	TRBV7-8	TRBJ1-5	NA	CASSLGWRATQHF	TGTGCCAGCAGCTTGGGTTGGAGGGCTACCCAGCATTTT
NA	TRBV5-1	TRBJ2-3	NA	CASSLTPTGTSTDTQYF	TGCGCCAGCAGCTTAACCCCTACAGGGACTAGCACAGATACGCAGTATTTT
NA	TRBV6-6	TRBJ1-3	TRBD1	CASSESSGTAGNTIYF	TGTGCCAGCAGCGAATCCTCCGGGACAGCTGGAAACACCATATATTTT
once	TRBV7-2	TRBJ2-1	NA	CASSLARSYNEQFF	TGTGCCAGCAGCTTAGCCCGCTCCTACAATGAGCAGTTCTTC
NA	TRBV9	TRBJ2-5	TRBD2	CASGAGGPETQYF	TGTGCCAGCGGGGCGGGAGGGCCAGAGACCCAGTACTTC
NA	TRBV19	TRBJ1-2	NA	CASSLEWSVAYGYTF	TGTGCCAGTAGTCTCGAGTGGTCCGTCGCCTATGGCTACACCTTC
NA	TRBV7-7	TRBJ2-1	NA	CASSLSGTESNEQFF	TGTGCTAGCAGCTTATCAGGGACTGAGTCCAATGAGCAGTTCTTC
NA	TRBV6-6	TRBJ1-1	TRBD1	CASSRNRGTEAFF	TGTGCCAGCAGTCGAAACAGGGGCACTGAAGCTTTCTTT
NA	TRBV7-8	TRBJ1-1	NA	CASSLASGMSTEAFF	TGTGCCAGCAGCTTAGCTTCAGGGATGAGCACTGAAGCTTTCTTT
NA	TRBV5-6	TRBJ1-1	NA	CASNLFTMNTEAFF	TGTGCCAGCAACTTATTCACAATGAACACTGAAGCTTTCTTT
once	TRBV5-5	TRBJ1-1	NA	CASSHTIREGNTEAFF	TGTGCCAGCAGCCATACGATCAGAGAGGGGAACACTGAAGCTTTCTTT
NA	TRBV28	TRBJ1-5	NA	CASSPGRSNQPQHF	TGTGCCAGCAGCCCCGGACGTAGCAATCAGCCCCAGCATTTT
NA	TRBV19	TRBJ1-5	NA	CASTSGREGQPQHF	TGTGCCAGTACCTCCGGGAGGGAAGGACAGCCCCAGCATTTT
NA	TRBV9	TRBJ1-4	NA	CASSVGQNNEKLFF	TGTGCCAGCAGCGTAGGACAGAATAATGAAAAACTGTTTTTT
few	TRBV5-4	TRBJ2-5	NA	CASSRRQFLGVETQYF	TGTGCCAGCAGCCGGAGACAGTTCTTGGGGGTAGAGACCCAGTACTTC
NA	TRBV19	TRBJ1-1	NA	CASSTQNTEAFF	TGTGCCAGTAGTACCCAGAACACTGAAGCTTTCTTT
NA	TRBV28	TRBJ1-2	TRBD1	CALFGAGGRGYTF	TGTGCCCTCTTCGGGGCAGGGGGGCGAGGCTACACCTTC
NA	TRBV2	TRBJ2-2	NA	CASSRDTGGELFF	TGTGCCAGCAGTCGGGACACCGGCGGGGAGCTGTTTTTT
NA	TRBV7-2	TRBJ2-7	TRBD1	CASSLARGIIEQYF	TGTGCCAGCAGCTTAGCCAGGGGGATAATCGAGCAGTACTTC
NA	TRBV28	TRBJ2-7	NA	CATLVRSRVPEQYF	TGTGCCACCTTAGTTAGGTCTCGTGTTCCCGAGCAGTACTTC
NA	TRBV4-2	TRBJ1-6	NA	CASSPNGLSISYNSPLHF	TGTGCCAGCAGCCCCAACGGACTCTCAATCTCCTATAATTCACCCCTCCACTTT
NA	TRBV19	TRBJ2-7	NA	CASSTGGRAFYEQYF	TGTGCCAGTAGTACAGGGGGGAGGGCTTTCTACGAGCAGTACTTC
NA	TRBV27	TRBJ2-5	TRBD1	CASSVRQGTTQYF	TGTGCCAGCAGTGTTCGACAGGGTACGACCCAGTACTTC
NA	TRBV18	TRBJ2-6	TRBD1	CASSPLTGEANVLTF	TGTGCCAGCTCACCCCTGACAGGGGAGGCCAACGTCCTGACTTTC
NA	TRBV19	TRBJ1-2	TRBD1	CASSDPGQGSGYTF	TGTGCCAGTAGTGATCCGGGACAGGGCAGTGGCTACACCTTC
few	TRBV5-1	TRBJ2-2	NA	CASSHGMGTGELFF	TGCGCCAGTTCACATGGCATGGGCACCGGGGAGCTGTTTTTT
NA	TRBV5-4	TRBJ2-7	TRBD1	CASSGRGQANYEQYF	TGTGCCAGCAGCGGTCGGGGACAGGCGAACTACGAGCAGTACTTC
NA	TRBV6-1	TRBJ1-5	TRBD1	CASTLGQVGNQPQHF	TGTGCCAGCACTTTGGGACAGGTAGGCAATCAGCCCCAGCATTTT
NA	TRBV20-1	TRBJ1-4	NA	CSASGQEKLFF	TGCAGTGCCTCGGGGCAAGAAAAACTGTTTTTT
once	TRBV13	TRBJ2-5	NA	CASSLRDQETQYF	TGTGCCAGCAGCTTGAGGGATCAAGAGACCCAGTACTTC
NA	TRBV30	TRBJ2-2	NA	CAWSGGGGNTGELFF	TGTGCCTGGAGCGGGGGTGGCGGGAACACCGGGGAGCTGTTTTTT
NA	TRBV7-9	TRBJ1-2	NA	CASTPQGPFYGYTF	TGTGCCAGCACCCCGCAGGGGCCCTTCTATGGCTACACCTTC
NA	TRBV7-2	TRBJ1-5	TRBD1	CASSLGTGGISNQPQHF	TGTGCCAGCAGCCTTGGGACAGGGGGCATCAGCAATCAGCCCCAGCATTTT
NA	TRBV6-5	TRBJ1-6	NA	CASSLRPGGNSPLHF	TGTGCCAGCAGCCTTCGACCCGGCGGCAATTCACCCCTCCACTTT